One and the same sample provided the 14 T cell receptor beta chains below, sequenced in a study of T cell changes during pregnancy in multiple sclerosis. Measured with immunoSEQ multiplex PCR; TCRdb has only the in-frame clones, and not every one. The repertoire holds tens of thousands of clones, with around 90% as singletons. The sample in question was CD4+ T cells from peripheral blood mononuclear cells, obtained in the first trimester of pregnancy. These receptors all stem from a female donor with multiple sclerosis, enrolled in a pregnancy study.

The chain combines TRBV4-1 with TRBJ1-4; D unresolved. Germline values: CDR1 MGHRA, CDR2 YSYEKL. The CDR3 loop spans 19 amino acids. V was pared by 2 bases and J by 0 bases, with 19 bases between. The CDR3 DNA reads TGCGCCAGCAGCCAATGGCCCAATCGGCAGGCATCAACTAATGAAAAACTGTTTTTT. Protein: CASSQWPNRQASTNEKLFF.

V and J are TRBV19 and TRBJ1-5; weak D call: TRBD1 (6 bases). V was cut by 3 bases and J by 2 bases, with 8 bases left in between. There are 14 residues in the CDR3. In germline, CDR1 is LNHDA, CDR2 SQIVND (reference sequence). The CDR3 region is CASSIYRGNQPQHF. The CDR3 bases are TGTGCCAGTAGTATCTACAGGGGCAATCAGCCCCAGCATTTT.

V usage is TRBV9 and J usage is TRBJ2-4; 10 bases agree with TRBD1. V trimming: 0 bases; J trimming: 3 bases; junction bases outside the gene matches: 9. The CDR3 length is 18 residues. Germline-derived CDR1 and CDR2 are SGDLS and YYNGEE. CDR3 loop: CASSVAGTGDSDKNIQYF. The CDR3 DNA follows: TGTGCCAGCAGCGTAGCGGGGACAGGGGATTCAGACAAAAACATTCAGTACTTC.

The chain carries TRBV10-3 and TRBJ2-7, with TRBD1 matching 9 bases. Trimming cost V 7 bases and J 6 bases; bases outside gene matches: 10. Per germline, CDR1 ENHRY and CDR2 SYGVKD. This CDR3 region has 14 residues. The CDR3 coding sequence is TGTGCCATCAAACCGGGACAGGGTATCTCCGAGCAGTACTTC. It encodes CAIKPGQGISEQYF.

The V call is TRBV4-1, the J call TRBJ2-3; 7 bases map to TRBD1. The V gene end was trimmed by 2 bases and the J gene end by 7 bases; junction bases not matched to a gene: 9. This CDR3 region has 15 residues. Germline lookup yields CDR1 MGHRA and CDR2 YSYEKL. The CDR3 region is CASSQPGNRGNTQYF. CDR3 bases: TGCGCCAGCAGCCAACCCGGGAACAGGGGAAATACGCAGTATTTT.

V gene TRBV6-6 combines with J gene TRBJ2-2, with D unclear. The CDR3 consists of 14 residues. Germline-derived CDR1 and CDR2 are MNHNY and SVGAGI (reference sequence). Trimming shortened V by 5 bases and J by 0 bases, and 7 bases separated the two germline ends. CDR3 in amino acids: CASSPSSNTGELFF. DNA of the CDR3: TGTGCCAGCAGTCCTAGTTCGAACACCGGGGAGCTGTTTTTT.

The chain uses TRBV5-1 and TRBJ1-1; D might be TRBD1 (6 bases). This CDR3 spans 15 amino acids. Per germline, CDR1 SGHRS and CDR2 YFSETQ. V was clipped by 0 bases and J by 4 bases, with 13 bases between them. CDR3 sequence reads: CASSLAGAESTEAFF. The DNA of the CDR3 is TGCGCCAGCAGCTTGGCAGGGGCGGAGAGCACTGAAGCTTTCTTT.

Remarks on this clone: Germline and junction disagree at one end, which may indicate a read error. The J gene is TRBJ2-1, the V gene TRBV7-9, with 7 bases matching TRBD1. CDR3 size: 15 residues. Per the germline V gene, CDR1 is SEHNR and CDR2 is FQNEAQ (reference sequence). CDR3 sequence: CTSSLRGQVYNEQFF. The CDR3 DNA follows: TGTACCAGCAGCTTAAGGGGGCAGGTCTACAATGAGCAGTTCTTC.

In DNA form, the CDR3 reads TGTGCCAGCAGTTTGCTAGGTAAATCCTACGAGCAGTACTTC. Amino acid sequence: CASSLLGKSYEQYF. J is TRBJ2-7 and V is TRBV27; D unclear. Trimming took off 3 bases at V and 1 base at J, with 10 bases between the two ends. CDR3 size: 14 residues. Germline V gene lookup returns CDR1 MNHEY and CDR2 SMNVEV (reference sequence).

The rearrangement uses TRBV5-4 and TRBJ1-3; D not certain. The germline V and J ends were trimmed by 4 bases and 0 bases, with 8 bases remaining between them. Germline V CDR1 and CDR2: SGHNT, YYREEE (reference sequence). The CDR3 spans 14 residues. CDR3: CASSVRTSGNTIYF. CDR3 in DNA: TGTGCCAGCAGCGTGAGAACCTCTGGAAACACCATATATTTT.

The chain employs TRBV18 and TRBJ2-5, with no clear D. Germline V CDR1 and CDR2: KGHSH, LQKENI. The CDR3 consists of 12 residues. The germline V and J ends were trimmed by 2 bases and 5 bases, with 6 bases remaining between them. CDR3 DNA sequence: TGTGCCAGCTCACCATATTCCGAGACCCAGTACTTC. This translates into CASSPYSETQYF.

J is TRBJ2-7 and V is TRBV6-6, with no clear D. The ends were cut back, 0 bases at V and 0 bases at J, with 9 bases in the middle. Germline V gene sequence: CDR1 MNHNY, CDR2 SVGAGI (reference sequence). The CDR3 consists of 15 residues. The CDR3 sequence: CASSYSNSYSYEQYF. Written as DNA, the CDR3 is TGTGCCAGCAGTTACTCGAACAGTTACTCCTACGAGCAGTACTTC.

The chain employs TRBV9 and TRBJ2-1; TRBD2 agrees at 8 bases. Per germline, CDR1 SGDLS and CDR2 YYNGEE. The CDR3 has 15 amino acids. V lost 0 bases and J lost 8; bases outside the gene matches: 7. Here the CDR3 reads CASSVGPAGAYEQFF. In DNA form, the CDR3 reads TGTGCCAGCAGCGTAGGGCCAGCGGGAGCATATGAGCAGTTCTTC.

The table lists this clone with a count of one. J is TRBJ2-7 and V is TRBV5-6; the D gene is possibly TRBD2 (5 bases). The V gene's germline CDR1 is SGHDT and CDR2 YYEEEE. V was shortened by 4 bases and J by 4 bases, with 15 bases between the two germline ends. CDR3 size: 14 residues. CDR3 in DNA: TGTGCCAGCAGCGGCCCGGGAAAGACTTACGAGCAGTACTTC. It codes for CASSGPGKTYEQYF.